The TCR beta chain under discussion was sequenced for a study of T cell responses to AZD1222 COVID-19 vaccine. As for this clone: Antigen: not known.

General study findings and limits: CD4 TCRs associated with vaccination spanned spike, dominating at 160-218 and 743-854.

Germline assignment: CDR1 MDHEN and CDR2 SYDVKM. The CDR3 spans 11 residues. The germline V and J ends were trimmed by 2 bases and 10 bases, with 8 bases remaining between them. Measured with immunoSEQ multiplex PCR; TCRdb has only the in-frame clones, and not every one. The data show about 160,000 clones, with 90% seen just once and 1.5% held by the top ten. The gene calls are TRBV28 and TRBJ1-1; D is undetermined. The source is an adult in good health. The specimen comprised peripheral blood, sampled on day 0 of AZD1222 vaccination. CDR3 loop: CASSLGRGAFF. In DNA, the CDR3 is TGTGCCAGCAGTTTAGGTCGGGGAGCTTTCTTT.